This TCR beta chain was captured in a study of cytotoxic CD8 clonotypes in ibrutinib-treated CLL. Study background: Patients: roughly twelve relapsed/refractory, about 14 treatment-naive, 17 IGHV unmutated. Whole-study results and caveats: An increase in clonality occurred at ibrutinib response, followed by a return toward baseline at progression. Public clonotypes, an uncommon group, contracted or remained stable on treatment.

PBMCs were cryopreserved, and about 1.8 micrograms of genomic DNA from them went into TCR beta libraries. TCRdb's copy holds only in-frame clones and misses some; the assay was immunoSEQ multiplex PCR. The sample holds 160,000 or so clones; around nine tenths are singletons and the top ten take around 3.1%. Of note for this clone: Its target is not known.

V lost 8 bases and J lost 1; bases outside the gene matches: 2. Germline CDR1 and CDR2: KGHSH and LQKENI. CDR3 length: 15 residues. The rearrangement uses TRBV18 and TRBJ2-2, with TRBD2 matching over 12 bases. The clonotype was recovered from a human donor with chronic lymphocytic leukemia. Material: PBMCs, obtained at disease progression, from a patient treated with ibrutinib. The CDR3 reads CASRTSGKNTGELFF. The CDR3 DNA is TGTGCCAGCCGGACTAGCGGGAAGAACACCGGGGAGCTGTTTTTT. Supplemented by reference TRBV18 and TRBJ2-2, the full variable domain reads NAGVMQNPRHLVRRRGQEARLRCSPMKGHSHVYWYRQLPEEGLKFMVYLQKENIIDESGMPKERFSAEFPKEGPSILRIQQVVRGDSAAYFCASRTSGKNTGELFFGEGSRLTVL.